Reported below is one T cell receptor (beta chain). The antigen is unknown. The data are from a study of blood T cells in healthy people across ages. Broader study findings: Strong correlation existed between TCR beta diversity and naive T cell percentage. Possibly, changes in expanded clonotypes were confounded because donor CMV status was unknown.

The germline V gene encodes CDR1 SEHNR and CDR2 FQNEAQ (reference sequence). The CDR3 contains 12 residues. V shed 10 bases and J shed 8 bases, with 14 bases lying between them. For the second PCR, which ran for roughly 7 to 11 cycles, a sample-barcoded 5' primer and a J-beta primer mix were used. Each CDR3 protein is one row after TCRdb ran MiXCR on the 5' RACE reads. Among about 970,000 distinct CDR3 sequences listed, roughly 47% were seen once. This sequence originates from a woman between 55 and 75 years old in good health. The chain uses TRBV7-9 and TRBJ1-4, with D possibly matching TRBD1 (5 bases). What was sequenced was blood. The CDR3 nucleotides are TGTGCCACCCAATGGGGGGAAGAAAAACTGTTTTTT. Translating it yields CATQWGEEKLFF.